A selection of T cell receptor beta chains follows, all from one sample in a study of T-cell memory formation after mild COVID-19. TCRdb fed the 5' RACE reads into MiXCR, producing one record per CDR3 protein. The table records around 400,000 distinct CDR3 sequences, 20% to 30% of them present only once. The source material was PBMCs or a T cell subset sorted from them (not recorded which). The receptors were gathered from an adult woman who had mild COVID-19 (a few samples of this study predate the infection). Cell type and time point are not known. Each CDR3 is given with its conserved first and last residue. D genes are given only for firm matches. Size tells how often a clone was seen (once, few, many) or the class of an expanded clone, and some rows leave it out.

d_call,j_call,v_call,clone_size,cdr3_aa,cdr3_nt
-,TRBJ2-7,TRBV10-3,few,CAITAGYEQYF,TGTGCCATCACAGCGGGCTACGAGCAGTACTTC
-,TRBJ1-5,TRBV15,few,CATRMGSQPQHF,TGTGCCACCAGGATGGGCAGTCAGCCCCAGCATTTT
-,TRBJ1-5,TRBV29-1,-,CSVGSQPQHF,TGCAGCGTTGGTAGCCAGCCCCAGCATTTT
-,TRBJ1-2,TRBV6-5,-,CATLPARNYGYTF,TGTGCCACCCTTCCCGCAAGGAATTATGGCTACACCTTC
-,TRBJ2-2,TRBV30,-,CAWDFPYSGELFF,TGTGCCTGGGACTTCCCGTACTCCGGGGAGCTGTTTTTT
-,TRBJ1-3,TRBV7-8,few,CASSLPGDTIYF,TGTGCCAGCAGCTTACCTGGGGACACCATATATTTT
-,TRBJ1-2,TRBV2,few,CASSQQGSEGYTF,TGTGCCAGCAGTCAACAGGGCTCCGAGGGCTACACCTTC
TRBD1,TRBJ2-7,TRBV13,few,CASSSEYGSQGVSYEQYF,TGTGCCAGCAGCTCTGAATACGGAAGCCAGGGGGTCTCCTACGAGCAGTACTTC
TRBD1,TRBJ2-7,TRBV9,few,CASSEGGTGDFYEQYF,TGTGCCAGCAGCGAGGGGGGGACAGGGGACTTCTACGAGCAGTACTTC
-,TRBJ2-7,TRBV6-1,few,CASRTEGWSYEQYF,TGTGCCAGCAGGACCGAGGGGTGGAGCTACGAGCAGTACTTC
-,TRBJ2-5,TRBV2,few,CASTPDVSPYDETQYF,TGTGCCAGCACCCCGGACGTCTCCCCTTACGACGAGACCCAGTACTTC
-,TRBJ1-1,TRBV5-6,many,CASSRGNTEAFF,TGTGCCAGCAGCCGGGGGAACACTGAAGCTTTCTTT
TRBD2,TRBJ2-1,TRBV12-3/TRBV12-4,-,CASRRGVSYNEQFF,TGTGCCAGCAGGCGGGGGGTTTCCTACAATGAGCAGTTCTTC
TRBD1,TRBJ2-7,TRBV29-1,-,CSVAGQTGISYEQYF,TGCAGCGTTGCGGGGCAGACAGGGATCTCCTACGAGCAGTACTTC
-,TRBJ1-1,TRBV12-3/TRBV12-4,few,CASSIQENTEAFF,TGTGCCAGCAGTATCCAGGAAAACACTGAAGCTTTCTTT
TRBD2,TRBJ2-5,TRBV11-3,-,CASSLEAPSGRGETQYF,TGTGCCAGCAGCTTAGAGGCCCCTAGCGGGAGAGGAGAGACCCAGTACTTC
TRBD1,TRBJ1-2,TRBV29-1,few,CSVNPTGGNYGYTF,TGCAGCGTCAATCCGACAGGGGGAAACTATGGCTACACCTTC
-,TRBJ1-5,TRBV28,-,CASSPHGTSDSNQPQHF,TGTGCCAGCAGCCCACATGGGACTTCCGATAGCAATCAGCCCCAGCATTTT
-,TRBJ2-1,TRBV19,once,CASSIQGRREEFF,TGTGCCAGTAGTATCCAAGGTCGAAGAGAAGAGTTCTTC
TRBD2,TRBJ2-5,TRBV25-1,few,CASSASGSQETQYF,TGTGCCAGCAGCGCTAGCGGGAGCCAAGAGACCCAGTACTTC
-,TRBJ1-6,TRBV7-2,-,CASSPARGQYPLHF,TGTGCCAGCAGCCCAGCCAGGGGTCAGTACCCCCTCCACTTT
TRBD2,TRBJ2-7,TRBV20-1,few,CSARDSSGATYEQYF,TGCAGTGCTAGAGATAGTAGCGGGGCTACCTACGAGCAGTACTTC
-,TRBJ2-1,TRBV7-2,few,CASSHRPGGPYNEQFF,TGTGCCAGCAGCCACCGTCCCGGGGGCCCCTACAATGAGCAGTTCTTC
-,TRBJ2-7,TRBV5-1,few,CASSQDRRSTYEQYF,TGCGCCAGCAGTCAAGACAGGCGGTCAACCTACGAGCAGTACTTC
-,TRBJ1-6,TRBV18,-,CASSPVNPGGAESPLHF,TGTGCCAGCTCACCTGTAAACCCGGGGGGTGCGGAGTCACCCCTCCACTTT
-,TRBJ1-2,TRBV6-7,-,CASSRREDYGYTF,TGTGCCAGCAGTAGAAGGGAGGACTATGGCTACACCTTC
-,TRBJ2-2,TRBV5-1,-,CASRSGDGELFF,TGCGCCAGCAGGTCAGGAGACGGGGAGCTGTTTTTT
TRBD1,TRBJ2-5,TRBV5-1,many,CASSTGQGSETQYF,TGCGCCAGCAGCACCGGACAGGGGTCGGAGACCCAGTACTTC
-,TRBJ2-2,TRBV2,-,CASRKGSTGELFF,TGTGCCAGCAGGAAAGGGAGCACCGGGGAGCTGTTTTTT
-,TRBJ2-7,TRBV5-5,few,CASSGDLSSYEQYF,TGTGCCAGCAGCGGGGACCTGAGCTCCTACGAGCAGTACTTC
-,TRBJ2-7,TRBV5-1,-,CASSSPGVRYEQYF,TGCGCCAGCAGCTCTCCCGGGGTGCGGTACGAGCAGTACTTC
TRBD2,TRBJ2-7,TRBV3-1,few,CASRPGLADHEQYF,TGTGCCAGCAGGCCGGGACTAGCGGACCACGAGCAGTACTTC
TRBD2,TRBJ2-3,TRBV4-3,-,CASSHLGGPRDTQYF,TGCGCCAGCAGCCACCTGGGAGGGCCAAGGGATACGCAGTATTTT
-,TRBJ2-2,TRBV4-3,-,CASRGLANTGELFF,TGCGCCAGCAGAGGGCTAGCAAACACCGGGGAGCTGTTTTTT
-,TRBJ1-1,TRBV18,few,CASSPPMDTEAFF,TGTGCCAGCTCACCACCGATGGACACTGAAGCTTTCTTT
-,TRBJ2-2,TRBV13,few,CASSLAGAVNTGELFF,TGTGCCAGCAGCTTAGCCGGGGCCGTAAACACCGGGGAGCTGTTTTTT
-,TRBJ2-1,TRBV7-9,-,CASSLGIGPRAYNEQFF,TGTGCCAGCAGCTTAGGAATAGGGCCTCGGGCCTACAATGAGCAGTTCTTC
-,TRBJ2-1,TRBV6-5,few,CASSYSRSTYNEQFF,TGTGCCAGCAGTTACTCGAGGAGTACCTACAATGAGCAGTTCTTC
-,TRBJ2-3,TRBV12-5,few,CASGFQSRDTQYF,TGTGCTAGTGGTTTCCAGTCCCGAGATACGCAGTATTTT
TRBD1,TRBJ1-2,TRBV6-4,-,CASITATGGLYGYTF,TGTGCCAGCATTACTGCAACAGGGGGCCTCTATGGCTACACCTTC
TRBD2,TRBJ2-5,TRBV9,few,CASSVGGRVRETQYF,TGTGCCAGCAGCGTTGGCGGGAGGGTTCGGGAGACCCAGTACTTC
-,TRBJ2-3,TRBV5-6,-,CASSVLSKGGRVTDTQYF,TGTGCCAGCAGCGTCCTGAGTAAGGGGGGGCGTGTCACAGATACGCAGTATTTT
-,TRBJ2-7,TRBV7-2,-,CASTGDDYEQYF,TGTGCCAGCACCGGGGACGACTACGAGCAGTACTTC
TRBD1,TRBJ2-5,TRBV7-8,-,CASSIRTGVYETQYF,TGTGCCAGCAGCATCCGGACAGGGGTATACGAGACCCAGTACTTC
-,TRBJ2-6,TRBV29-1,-,CSVESRANVLTF,TGCAGCGTTGAGTCCAGAGCCAACGTCCTGACTTTC
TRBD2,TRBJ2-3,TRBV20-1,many,CSATGRGREVGADTQYF,TGCAGTGCCACCGGTCGAGGACGGGAGGTTGGCGCAGATACGCAGTATTTT
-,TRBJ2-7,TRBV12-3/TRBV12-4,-,CASSLAYGYEQYF,TGTGCCAGCAGTTTAGCTTACGGCTACGAGCAGTACTTC
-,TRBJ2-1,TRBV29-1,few,CSVDGKGLSNEQFF,TGCAGCGTTGATGGGAAGGGGCTTAGCAATGAGCAGTTCTTC
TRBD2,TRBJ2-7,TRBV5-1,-,CASSLGTSGNGYEQYF,TGCGCCAGCAGCCTCGGGACTAGCGGGAATGGGTACGAGCAGTACTTC
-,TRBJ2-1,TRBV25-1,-,CASSEQGSPEQFF,TGTGCCAGCAGTGAACAAGGCTCCCCCGAGCAGTTCTTC
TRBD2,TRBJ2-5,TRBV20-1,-,CSARDRGLAGRLPETQYF,TGCAGTGCTAGAGACCGAGGACTAGCGGGACGACTCCCTGAGACCCAGTACTTC
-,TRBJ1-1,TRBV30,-,CAWNRIGRDTEAFF,TGTGCCTGGAACCGCATAGGGAGGGACACTGAAGCTTTCTTT
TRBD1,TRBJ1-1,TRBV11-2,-,CASSDRGYAEAFF,TGTGCCAGCAGCGACAGGGGTTATGCTGAAGCTTTCTTT
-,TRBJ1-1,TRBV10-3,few,CAISQGPERNTEAFF,TGTGCCATCAGTCAGGGGCCCGAACGGAACACTGAAGCTTTCTTT
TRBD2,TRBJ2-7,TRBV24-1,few,CATSDPTSGSTYEQYF,TGTGCCACCAGTGATCCCACTAGCGGGAGTACATACGAGCAGTACTTC
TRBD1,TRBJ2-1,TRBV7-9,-,CASSSGQGALNEQFF,TGTGCCAGCAGCTCCGGACAGGGGGCGCTTAATGAGCAGTTCTTC
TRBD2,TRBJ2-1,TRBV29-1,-,CSVRGLAGDGSYNEQFF,TGCAGCGTACGGGGACTAGCGGGAGATGGCTCCTACAATGAGCAGTTCTTC
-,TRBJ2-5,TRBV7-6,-,CASSLIHKETQYF,TGTGCCAGCAGCTTGATCCATAAAGAGACCCAGTACTTC
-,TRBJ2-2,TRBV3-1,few,CASSRSRADQTGELFF,TGTGCCAGCAGCCGATCAAGGGCGGACCAAACCGGGGAGCTGTTTTTT